One and the same sample provided the 13 T cell receptor beta chains below, sequenced in a study of T cell responses to AZD1222 COVID-19 vaccine. Here immunoSEQ multiplex PCR was the method, and the copy in TCRdb shows in-frame clones only, minus some. This table has approximately 89,000 clones, less than 95% appearing once. Source: peripheral blood, taken 28 days after the second AZD1222 dose. The receptors were sampled from an adult who received the AZD1222 COVID-19 vaccine.

This sequence joins TRBV19 and TRBJ1-6, with D possibly TRBD1 on 6 matching bases. Germline loops: CDR1 LNHDA, CDR2 SQIVND (reference sequence). The CDR3 consists of 18 residues. V lost 3 bases and J lost 2, with 17 bases in between. CDR3 bases: TGTGCCAGTAGTATCTCCCCCCCGGGGACACCCTATAATTCACCCCTCCACTTT. It yields the protein CASSISPPGTPYNSPLHF.

This chain connects TRBV21-1 to TRBJ1-1; the table's TRBD1 call for D was not verified on the DNA. TRBV21-1 is deemed a pseudogene. This CDR3 has 13 residues. The CDR3 bases are TGTGCCAGCAAAAGGGGGCATTGCACTGAAGCTTTCTTT. Translating gives CASKRGHCTEAFF.

V and J are TRBV28 and TRBJ1-5; 9 nucleotides agree with TRBD1. V shed 3 bases and J 5 bases; nucleotides not matched to a gene: 2. The CDR3 is 14 residues long. Germline CDR1 is MDHEN and CDR2 is SYDVKM. In DNA form, the CDR3 reads TGTGCCAGCAGTTTTGGGGACAGGGATCAGCCCCAGCATTTT. This codes for CASSFGDRDQPQHF.

This clone showed up just once. V is TRBV6-5 and J is TRBJ1-1; maybe TRBD1 (5 bases). V was shortened by 6 bases and J by 1 base, with 9 bases between the two germline ends. Germline lookup yields CDR1 MNHEY and CDR2 SVGAGI. CDR3 length: 13 residues. CDR3 nucleotide sequence: TGTGCCAGCAGGGCCGGGACGAACACTGAAGCTTTCTTT. Amino acid sequence: CASRAGTNTEAFF.

The CDR3, as DNA: TGCAGCGGGCAGGCGGGGGAAAAACTGTTTTTT. Amino acids: CSGQAGEKLFF. This chain uses TRBV29-1 with TRBJ1-4; D unresolved. Trimming stripped 7 bases from V and 8 bases from J, with 11 bases between. This CDR3 spans 11 amino acids. The V gene's germline CDR1 is SQVTM and CDR2 ANQGSEA. The entire variable domain, with the rest obtained from reference TRBV29-1 and TRBJ1-4, is as follows: SAVISQKPSRDICQRGTSLTIQCQVDSQVTMMFWYRQQPGQSLTLIATANQGSEATYESGFVIDKFPISRPNLTFSTLTVSNMSPEDSSIYLCSGQAGEKLFFGSGTQLSVL.

This clone appeared a few times. The chain combines TRBV18 with TRBJ1-2, with 9 nucleotides matching TRBD1. J gave up 3 bases and V 2 bases, and 4 bases lay outside the gene matches. The length of the CDR3 is 15 residues. Germline-derived CDR1 and CDR2 are KGHSH and LQKENI. CDR3 protein: CASSPKRDRDYGYTF. The CDR3 DNA reads TGTGCCAGCTCACCAAAAAGGGACAGGGACTATGGCTACACCTTC.

The DNA of the CDR3 is TGTGCCAGTAGTTCTAGCGGGGGGGCATCCACCGGGGAGCTGTTTTTT. It is translated as CASSSSGGASTGELFF. The chain carries TRBV19 and TRBJ2-2, with 12 bases aligning to TRBD2. From germline, CDR1 is LNHDA and CDR2 SQIVND (reference sequence). J gave up 4 bases and V 5 bases, and 5 bases lay outside the gene matches. There are 16 residues in the CDR3.

This chain links TRBV24-1 with TRBJ2-5; a weak D match, TRBD1 (6 bases). The CDR3 has 19 amino acids. The V end lost 0 bases, the J end lost 5 bases, and 24 bases lay between the germline ends. Germline CDR1 is KGHDR and CDR2 is SFDVKD. DNA for the CDR3: TGTGCCACCAGTGATTTGCAAGGGTTCGGACAGTCCAGTAGGGAGACCCAGTACTTC. This translates into CATSDLQGFGQSSRETQYF.

The rearrangement joins TRBV7-9 to TRBJ1-1; the D is unclear. V was clipped by 3 bases and J by 5 bases, with 16 bases between them. The CDR3 sequence is 15 residues long. Germline V gene lookup returns CDR1 SEHNR and CDR2 FQNEAQ (reference sequence). The CDR3 region has the DNA TGTGCCAGCAGCTTGAGCCCAATTGTGGTGACTGAAGCTTTCTTT. Protein sequence: CASSLSPIVVTEAFF.

Concerning this clone itself: At one end the junction does not follow the germline gene, possibly because of a read error. This sequence joins TRBV5-1 and TRBJ2-5, with 8 bases identical to TRBD2. This CDR3 spans 14 amino acids. CDR1 and CDR2 from the germline V gene are SGHRS and YFSETQ. This chain's CDR3 is CASYPERGREAQYF. The DNA for the CDR3 is TGCGCCAGCTATCCCGAGCGGGGGAGAGAGGCCCAGTACTTC.

This clone was detected only once. The rearrangement uses TRBV6-5 and TRBJ2-1; 7 bases are a match to TRBD2. CDR1 is MNHEY and CDR2 is SVGAGI in the germline V gene. This CDR3 contains 13 residues. Trimming removed 6 bases from V and 7 bases from J; junction bases left unmatched: 6. The CDR3 spells CASSLTSWNEQFF. The CDR3 coding sequence is TGTGCCAGCAGCCTGACTAGCTGGAATGAGCAGTTCTTC.

This chain links TRBV28 with TRBJ1-4; D not resolved. There are 13 residues in the CDR3. Deletions cut 2 bases from V and 5 bases from J, with 6 bases between. Germline V lookup: CDR1 MDHEN, CDR2 SYDVKM. CDR3 DNA sequence: TGTGCCAGCAGTTTACTTCCAAATGAAAAACTGTTTTTT. Translated, it gives CASSLLPNEKLFF.

V is TRBV11-3 and J is TRBJ1-1, with no clear D. Looked up from germline, CDR1 is SGHNT and CDR2 is YENEEA. CDR3 size: 13 residues. V was trimmed by 2 bases and J by 1 base, leaving 5 bases between them. CDR3 DNA: TGTGCCAGCAGCTTATGGACGAACACTGAAGCTTTCTTT. Translated: CASSLWTNTEAFF.